These 20 T cell receptor beta chains were sequenced from one sample in a study of cytomegalovirus exposure and HLA in healthy donors. PCR primers comprised 60 Vbeta and 13 Jbeta primers. The repertoire was sequenced with immunoSEQ multiplex PCR; TCRdb's copy has only in-frame clones and lacks some. In the table there are about 160,000 clones, around 78% of which are singletons. Input material: PBMCs. Receptors originate from a man in his forties or fifties in good health and CMV-seronegative.

J is TRBJ2-3 and V is TRBV5-4; 11 positions agree with TRBD2. The germline V gene has CDR1 SGHNT and CDR2 YYREEE (reference sequence). Unmatched junction bases numbered 6, after V lost 4 bases and J lost 2 bases. This CDR3 has 16 residues. DNA of the CDR3: TGTGCCAGCAGCATTAGCGGGAGGGGGTTCACAGATACGCAGTATTTT. Residues: CASSISGRGFTDTQYF.

V gene TRBV6-1 combines with J gene TRBJ1-5; weak D call: TRBD1 (6 bases). Looked up from germline, CDR1 is MNHNS and CDR2 is SASEGT. The CDR3 has 17 amino acids. V was clipped by 4 bases and J by 6 bases, with 22 bases between them. CDR3 loop: CASSGEIGGAWSQPQHF. The CDR3 DNA follows: TGTGCCAGCAGTGGAGAGATAGGGGGGGCATGGAGTCAGCCCCAGCATTTT.

The rearrangement uses TRBV5-4 and TRBJ2-3; D gene ambiguous. V shed 2 bases and J shed 6 bases, with 10 bases lying between them. The CDR3 has 13 residues. Germline V lookup: CDR1 SGHNT, CDR2 YYREEE (reference sequence). CDR3 nucleotide sequence: TGTGCCAGCAGCTTAAGTGGGCCGGATACGCAGTATTTT. Translated: CASSLSGPDTQYF.

The CDR3 sequence: CASSPGQKFAGEETQYF. DNA of the CDR3: TGTGCCAGCAGCCCGGGACAGAAGTTTGCAGGCGAGGAGACCCAGTACTTC. The J gene is TRBJ2-5, the V gene TRBV7-3, with 7 positions matching TRBD1. Germline V gene sequence: CDR1 SGHTA, CDR2 FQGTGA. V dropped 5 bases and J dropped 5; count of bases not matched to a gene: 17. The CDR3 has 17 residues.

This clone was found once. The CDR3 DNA follows: TGTGCCAGCAGTCCCCCCAGAAACCAAGAGACCCAGTACTTC. This gives the protein CASSPPRNQETQYF. J is TRBJ2-5 and V is TRBV28; D call uncertain. Per germline, CDR1 MDHEN and CDR2 SYDVKM. Deletions cut 5 bases from V and 0 bases from J, with 10 bases between. The CDR3 has 14 residues.

This chain uses TRBV30 with TRBJ1-1, with 8 bases lining up with TRBD1. Germline CDR1 reads GTSNPN; CDR2 reads SVGIG (reference sequence). This CDR3 has 13 residues. J gave up 10 bases and V 1 base, and 8 bases lay outside the gene matches. CDR3 residues: CAWSGQGALVAFF. As DNA, the CDR3 is TGTGCCTGGAGTGGGCAGGGGGCGTTAGTAGCTTTCTTT. Supplemented by reference TRBV30 and TRBJ1-1, the full variable domain reads SQTIHQWPATLVQPVGSPLSLECTVEGTSNPNLYWYRQAAGRGLQLLFYSVGIGQISSEVPQNLSASRPQDRQFILSSKKLLLSDSGFYLCAWSGQGALVAFFGQGTRLTVV.

V and J are TRBV18 and TRBJ1-2; D possibly corresponds to TRBD1 (6 bases). The germline gives CDR1 KGHSH, CDR2 LQKENI. The V gene lost 0 bases and the J gene lost 2 bases, with 7 bases spanning the gap. The CDR3 is 14 residues long. The CDR3: CASSPPDRNYGYTF. Written as DNA, the CDR3 is TGTGCCAGCTCACCACCGGACAGAAACTATGGCTACACCTTC.

This clone turned up a few times. This chain links TRBV2 with TRBJ2-2, with a weak D call TRBD1 (5 bases). This CDR3 is 14 amino acids long. CDR1 is SNHLY, CDR2 FYNNEI, per germline. V lost 7 bases and J 2 bases, leaving 11 bases between the germline ends. For the CDR3, the DNA is TGTGCCAGCAAGACAGTTACCAACACCGGGGAGCTGTTTTTT. Protein sequence: CASKTVTNTGELFF. The whole variable domain, filled in from reference TRBV2 and TRBJ2-2, reads EPEVTQTPSHQVTQMGQEVILRCVPISNHLYFYWYRQILGQKVEFLVSFYNNEISEKSEIFDDQFSVERPDGSNFTLKIRSTKLEDSAMYFCASKTVTNTGELFFGEGSRLTVL.

V usage is TRBV6-5 and J usage is TRBJ2-7; TRBD1 matches at 7 bases. The V and J ends lost 4 bases and 1 base, in that order; junction bases with no gene match: 4. CDR1 MNHEY and CDR2 SVGAGI come from the germline V gene. The CDR3 consists of 14 residues. This CDR3 reads CASSWDSFSYEQYF. The CDR3 coding sequence is TGTGCCAGCAGTTGGGACAGCTTTTCCTACGAGCAGTACTTC.

This sequence joins TRBV2 and TRBJ2-7, with D uncertain. Germline V gene lookup returns CDR1 SNHLY and CDR2 FYNNEI. Trimming left V 3 bases short and J 7 bases short, with 10 bases between. The CDR3 loop spans 12 amino acids. CDR3 region: CASSDGLLEQYV. The CDR3 region has the DNA TGTGCCAGCAGTGACGGCCTTTTGGAGCAGTACGTC.

V is TRBV6-5 and J is TRBJ1-4; D is unclear. Trimming took 0 bases from V and 8 from J, leaving 4 bases between them. Germline lookup yields CDR1 MNHEY and CDR2 SVGAGI. The CDR3 runs 12 residues. The CDR3 loop reads CASSYSTEKLFF. CDR3 DNA sequence: TGTGCCAGCAGTTACTCGACAGAAAAACTGTTTTTT.

The rearrangement links TRBV11-2 to TRBJ1-2; D gene unclear. The V end lost 0 bases, the J end lost 4 bases, and 12 bases lay between the germline ends. The CDR3 is 15 residues long. Germline V gene lookup returns CDR1 SGHAT and CDR2 FQNNGV. CDR3 DNA: TGTGCCAGCAGCTTAGATCGGGTTGGTCTCTATGGCTACACCTTC. This codes for CASSLDRVGLYGYTF.

The chain combines TRBV19 with TRBJ2-6; 12 nucleotides match TRBD1. The CDR3 is 20 amino acids. V lost 4 bases and J lost 4; bases outside the gene matches: 14. Germline V gene data show CDR1 as LNHDA and CDR2 as SQIVND (reference sequence). This CDR3 reads CASSTHRDRGQFSGANVLTF. CDR3 bases: TGTGCCAGTAGTACTCACCGGGACAGGGGGCAGTTCTCCGGGGCCAACGTCCTGACTTTC.

The rearrangement links TRBV7-9 to TRBJ1-2; 7 bases align to TRBD1. Germline assignment: CDR1 SEHNR and CDR2 FQNEAQ (reference sequence). The V segment lost 5 bases and the J segment 8 bases; nucleotides outside the gene matches: 8. The CDR3 totals 13 residues. In DNA form, the CDR3 reads TGTGCCAGCAGCCCAGGACAGGATTGGGGCTACACCTTC. Translated, it gives CASSPGQDWGYTF.

The chain uses TRBV27 and TRBJ2-7, with 7 bases fitting TRBD1. Germline assignment: CDR1 MNHEY and CDR2 SMNVEV (reference sequence). The ends lost 9 bases at V and 3 bases at J; junction bases unmatched: 2. The CDR3 loop spans 11 amino acids. The CDR3, as DNA: TGTGCCAGAACAGGGGTCTACGAGCAGTACTTC. Amino acid sequence: CARTGVYEQYF.

This clone occurred a few times. V gene TRBV10-2 combines with J gene TRBJ1-2, with 10 bases aligning to TRBD1. Germline V gene sequence: CDR1 WSHSY, CDR2 SAAADI. The CDR3 contains 13 residues. Unmatched junction bases numbered 13, after V lost 8 bases and J lost 13 bases. The CDR3 loop is CASSDRQGACSTF. CDR3 sequence (DNA): TGCGCCAGCTCGGATCGACAGGGGGCGTGTTCCACCTTC.

The V and J genes are TRBV18 and TRBJ2-7, with a possible D match to TRBD1 (5 bases). Germline V gene lookup returns CDR1 KGHSH and CDR2 LQKENI. V lost 2 bases to trimming and J lost 2 bases, with 13 bases between them. This CDR3 comprises 15 residues. The CDR3 DNA is TGTGCCAGCTCACCATCAGAGTGGACACCCTACGAGCAGTACTTC. Its protein is CASSPSEWTPYEQYF.

The chain is built from TRBV29-1 and TRBJ2-5, with a tentative D call TRBD1 (6 bases). The V gene lost 3 bases and the J gene lost 4 bases, with 12 bases spanning the gap. CDR3 size: 13 residues. Germline V CDR1 and CDR2: SQVTM, ANQGSEA. The CDR3, as DNA: TGCAGCGTTGATCACACAGGGATAGAGACCCAGTACTTC. It codes for CSVDHTGIETQYF. Using reference TRBV29-1 and TRBJ2-5 for the parts outside the CDR3, the full variable domain is SAVISQKPSRDICQRGTSLTIQCQVDSQVTMMFWYRQQPGQSLTLIATANQGSEATYESGFVIDKFPISRPNLTFSTLTVSNMSPEDSSIYLCSVDHTGIETQYFGPGTRLLVL.

DNA for the CDR3: TGCGCCAGCAGCTTGGCCTCGGGGGGGACTGAAGCTTTCTTT. This codes for CASSLASGGTEAFF. The V and J genes are TRBV5-1 and TRBJ1-1; possibly TRBD1 for D (5 bases). V was pared by 0 bases and J by 5 bases, with 11 bases between. This CDR3 contains 14 residues. Germline CDR1 SGHRS, CDR2 YFSETQ.

This chain joins TRBV2 and TRBJ1-5; possible D gene TRBD1, 5 bases. The V end was cut by 8 bases, the J end by 4 bases, with 12 bases between. Germline CDR1 and CDR2: SNHLY and FYNNEI. The CDR3 covers 13 residues. CDR3 protein: CASAGQSNQPQHF. In nucleotides, the CDR3 is TGTGCCAGCGCGGGGCAGTCTAATCAGCCCCAGCATTTT.